The text below deals with one T cell receptor (beta chain). These data come from a study of metastatic and nonmetastatic thyroid tumors. V lost 0 bases and J lost 4, with 21 bases in between. CDR1 DFQATT and CDR2 SNEGSKA come from the germline V gene (reference sequence). The length of the CDR3 is 17 residues. No treatment had been given to any patient before thyroid surgery. Original methodology: Clinicopathological groups differed in CDR3, with these differences serving to build a distant-metastasis classifier for papillary thyroid cancer. TCRdb re-clonotyped the PCR reads through MiXCR. These V and J calls are TCRdb output, not the study's own analysis. Among fewer than 40,000 clones listed, around 47% were seen once.

This chain connects TRBV20-1 to TRBJ1-1; D is undetermined. The sequenced sample was tumor tissue. The TCR sequence derives from a male donor with papillary thyroid cancer or a benign thyroid nodule (not recorded which). Some clones in this sample may be carry-over from other donors' samples. CDR3 bases: TGCAGTGCTAGAGATTCCTTGAAGGGTTCCCTGAGCACTGAAGCTTTCTTT. Translated: CSARDSLKGSLSTEAFF.